This entry concerns a single T cell receptor beta chain. This entry is derived from a study of CD8+ T cells in alopecia areata. Sorted populations comprised CD4+ and CD8+ T cells obtained from PBMCs. The CDR3 consists of 15 residues. Germline values: CDR1 GTSNPN, CDR2 SVGIG (reference sequence). V lost 0 bases to trimming and J lost 4 bases, with 15 bases between them. Extracted RNA was reverse transcribed into cDNA, the sequencing template. The data were produced by immunoSEQ multiplex PCR, yet TCRdb's version contains in-frame clones alone and is incomplete. The sample yields about 130,000 clones, around 58% seen once.

This sequence joins TRBV30 and TRBJ1-2; possible D gene TRBD1, 6 bases. This TCR was recovered from a human donor with alopecia areata. The specimen was CD4+ T cells sorted from blood, collected at week 0. This CDR3 reads CAWSVRAGAPYGYTF. In nucleotides, the CDR3 is TGTGCCTGGAGTGTACGGGCAGGGGCTCCCTATGGCTACACCTTC.